A single sample is the source of the 8 T cell receptor beta chains below, sequenced in a study of CD8+CD57+ T cells in acquired aplastic anemia. Researchers used genomic DNA as the template to profile TCR beta VDJ and CDR3. Each CDR3 protein gets one entry after TCRdb re-called the reads with MiXCR. The sample contains about 210,000 distinct CDR3 sequences, around 63% of which appear only once. Sequencing was performed on sorted CD4+, CD8+, or CD8+CD57+ T cells (not recorded which) from PBMCs. The receptors derive from a human donor in good health.

This clonotype showed up many times. This chain connects TRBV12-3 or TRBV12-4 to TRBJ2-7; no firm D call. The CDR3 sequence is 11 residues long. The ends were cut back, 2 bases at V and 7 bases at J, with 6 bases in the middle. The CDR3 DNA is TGTGCCAGCAGTTTATCTACAGAGCAGTACTTC. This gives the protein CASSLSTEQYF.

This clonotype appeared a single time. V is TRBV5-1 and J is TRBJ2-1, with 11 bases lining up with TRBD1. CDR1 and CDR2 from the germline V gene are SGHRS and YFSETQ. J gave up 5 bases and V 7 bases, and 5 bases lay outside the gene matches. The length of the CDR3 is 14 residues. DNA for the CDR3: TGCGCCAGCGGCGGACAGGGGGCTAACAATGAGCAGTTCTTC. Amino acid sequence: CASGGQGANNEQFF.

This clonotype was recorded only once. The rearrangement uses TRBV24-1 and TRBJ2-2, with unresolved D. This CDR3 contains 13 residues. CDR1 and CDR2 from the germline V gene are KGHDR and SFDVKD. Trimming left V 5 bases short and J 1 base short, with 4 bases between. The CDR3 region has the DNA TGTGCCACCAGTGTGGAGAACACCGGGGAGCTGTTTTTT. Residues: CATSVENTGELFF.

The chain couples TRBV20-1 to TRBJ2-5; no firm D call. The V and J ends lost 2 bases and 5 bases respectively, with 3 bases between them. Germline CDR1 reads DFQATT; CDR2 reads SNEGSKA (reference sequence). The CDR3 runs 10 residues. In DNA, the CDR3 is TGCAGTGCTAGATGGGAGACCCAGTACTTC. Its protein product is CSARWETQYF.

V is TRBV15 and J is TRBJ1-6; TRBD1 might be the D (5 bases). The V gene's germline CDR1 is LNHNV and CDR2 YYDKDF (reference sequence). This CDR3 is built from 19 residues. V was cut by 2 bases and J by 7 bases, with 24 bases left in between. Here the CDR3 reads CATSRRPTVGQMGNSPLHF. The CDR3 nucleotides are TGTGCCACCAGCAGACGACCGACAGTAGGACAAATGGGGAATTCACCCCTCCACTTT.

This chain joins TRBV29-1 and TRBJ2-7, with 8 bases that match TRBD2. The V segment lost 4 bases and the J segment 2 bases; nucleotides outside the gene matches: 7. The CDR3 totals 14 residues. Germline V gene lookup returns CDR1 SQVTM and CDR2 ANQGSEA. CDR3: CSVAGGDGTYEQYF. CDR3 DNA: TGCAGCGTTGCGGGGGGGGACGGTACCTACGAGCAGTACTTC.

Comments on this clonotype: The conserved closing phenylalanine or tryptophan is absent in this CDR3, likely reflecting a read error. Because the CDR3's place on the DNA is in doubt, the DNA is left out and the CDR3 is given as listed by TCRdb. This chain connects TRBV7-9 to TRBJ1-1. CDR1 SEHNR and CDR2 FQNEAQ come from the germline V gene (reference sequence). The CDR3 numbers 10 amino acids, ends counted. CDR3 protein: CASSSLRGLA.

Worth noting for this clonotype: The CDR3 carries no conserved terminal phenylalanine or tryptophan, so it likely arises from a read error. The V gene is TRBV24-1, the J gene TRBJ2-2; 10 nucleotides align to TRBD2. CDR3 length: 17 residues. Losses at the gene ends were 5 bases for V and 0 bases for J; bases not matched to a gene: 5. CDR1 is KGHDR and CDR2 is SFDVKD in the germline V gene. The DNA of the CDR3 is TGTGCCACCAGTGGCACTAGCGGGGAGGCGAACACCGGGGAGCTGTTTTCT. It codes for CATSGTSGEANTGELFS.